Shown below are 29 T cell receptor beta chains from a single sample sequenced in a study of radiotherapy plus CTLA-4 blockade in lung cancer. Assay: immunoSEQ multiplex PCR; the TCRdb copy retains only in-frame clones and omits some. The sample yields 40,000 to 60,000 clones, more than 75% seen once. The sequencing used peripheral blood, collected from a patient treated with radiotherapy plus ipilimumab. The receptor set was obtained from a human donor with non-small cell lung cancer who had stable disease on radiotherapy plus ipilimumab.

The CDR3 DNA is TGTGCCATCAGTGACAGTTTATCCTACGAGCAGTACTTC. Protein: CAISDSLSYEQYF. This chain joins TRBV10-3 and TRBJ2-7; D is uncertain. The V end was cut by 3 bases, the J end by 1 base, with 7 bases between. CDR1 and CDR2 (germline): ENHRY, SYGVKD. This CDR3 has 13 residues.

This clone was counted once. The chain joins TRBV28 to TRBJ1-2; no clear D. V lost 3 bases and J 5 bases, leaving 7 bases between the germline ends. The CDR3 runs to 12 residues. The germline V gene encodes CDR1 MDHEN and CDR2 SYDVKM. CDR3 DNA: TGTGCCAGCAGTTTTGGCCAATATGGCTACACCTTC. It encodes CASSFGQYGYTF.

The CDR3 spells CASTVFNSYEQYF. The CDR3, as DNA: TGTGCCAGCACCGTGTTTAACTCCTACGAGCAGTACTTC. The chain employs TRBV7-2 and TRBJ2-7; D not certain. The ends were cut back, 7 bases at V and 0 bases at J, with 10 bases in the middle. This CDR3 comprises 13 residues. Germline assignment: CDR1 SGHTA and CDR2 FQGNSA.

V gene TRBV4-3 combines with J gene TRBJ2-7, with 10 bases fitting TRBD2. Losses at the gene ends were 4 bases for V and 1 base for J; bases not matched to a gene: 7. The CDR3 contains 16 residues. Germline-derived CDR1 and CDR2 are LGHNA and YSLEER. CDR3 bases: TGCGCCAGCAGCCCGTCGCTAGCGGGAGCTTCCTACGAGCAGTACTTC. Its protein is CASSPSLAGASYEQYF.

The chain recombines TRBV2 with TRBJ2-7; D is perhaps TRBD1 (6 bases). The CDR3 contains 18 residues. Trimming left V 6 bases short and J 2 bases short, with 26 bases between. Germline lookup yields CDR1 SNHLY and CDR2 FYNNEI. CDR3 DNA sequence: TGTGCCAGCAGCGCATCGGACAGTAAACCAAGGGCCGCCTACGAGCAGTACTTC. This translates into CASSASDSKPRAAYEQYF.

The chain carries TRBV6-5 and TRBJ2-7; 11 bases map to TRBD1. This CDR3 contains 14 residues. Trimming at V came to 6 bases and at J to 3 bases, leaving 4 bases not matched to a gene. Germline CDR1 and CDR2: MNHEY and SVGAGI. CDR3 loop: CASSSGTGGYEQYF. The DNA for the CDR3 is TGTGCCAGCAGCTCCGGGACAGGGGGCTACGAGCAGTACTTC.

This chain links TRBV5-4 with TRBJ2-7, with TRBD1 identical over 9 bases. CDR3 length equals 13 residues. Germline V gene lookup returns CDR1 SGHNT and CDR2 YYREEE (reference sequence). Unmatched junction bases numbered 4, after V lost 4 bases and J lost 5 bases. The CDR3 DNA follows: TGTGCCAGCAGCGGGGACAGGGTAAACGAGCAGTACTTC. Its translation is CASSGDRVNEQYF. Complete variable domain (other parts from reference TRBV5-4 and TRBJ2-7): ETGVTQSPTHLIKTRGQQVTLRCSSQSGHNTVSWYQQALGQGPQFIFQYYREEENGRGNFPPRFSGLQFPNYSSELNVNALELDDSALYLCASSGDRVNEQYFGPGTRLTVT.

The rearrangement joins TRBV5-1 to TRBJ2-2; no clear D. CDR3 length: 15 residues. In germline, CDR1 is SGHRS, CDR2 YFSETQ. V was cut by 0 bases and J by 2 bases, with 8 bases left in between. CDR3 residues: CASSLDSRNTGELFF. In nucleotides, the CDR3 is TGCGCCAGCAGCTTGGACAGTAGAAACACCGGGGAGCTGTTTTTT.

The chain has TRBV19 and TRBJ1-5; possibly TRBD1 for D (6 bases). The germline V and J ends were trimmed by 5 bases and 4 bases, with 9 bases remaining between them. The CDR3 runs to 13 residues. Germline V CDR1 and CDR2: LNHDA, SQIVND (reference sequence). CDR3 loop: CASSVDRNQPQHF. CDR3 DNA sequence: TGTGCCAGTAGTGTGGACAGAAATCAGCCCCAGCATTTT. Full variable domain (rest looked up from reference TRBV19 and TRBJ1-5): DGGITQSPKYLFRKEGQNVTLSCEQNLNHDAMYWYRQDPGQGLRLIYYSQIVNDFQKGDIAEGYSVSREKKESFPLTVTSAQKNPTAFYLCASSVDRNQPQHFGDGTRLSIL.

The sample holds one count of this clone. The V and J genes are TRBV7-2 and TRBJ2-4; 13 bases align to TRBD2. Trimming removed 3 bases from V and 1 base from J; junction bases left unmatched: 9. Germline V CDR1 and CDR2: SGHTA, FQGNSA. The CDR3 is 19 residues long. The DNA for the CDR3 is TGTGCCAGCAGCTTGACTAGCGGGAGGAGGGGTATTGCCAAAAACATTCAGTACTTC. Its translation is CASSLTSGRRGIAKNIQYF.

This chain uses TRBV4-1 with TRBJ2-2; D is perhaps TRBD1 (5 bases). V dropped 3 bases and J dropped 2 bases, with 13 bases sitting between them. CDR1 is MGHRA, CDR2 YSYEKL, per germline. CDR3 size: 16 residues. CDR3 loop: CASSQNTGQNTGELFF. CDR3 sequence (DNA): TGCGCCAGCAGCCAGAATACTGGACAAAACACCGGGGAGCTGTTTTTT.

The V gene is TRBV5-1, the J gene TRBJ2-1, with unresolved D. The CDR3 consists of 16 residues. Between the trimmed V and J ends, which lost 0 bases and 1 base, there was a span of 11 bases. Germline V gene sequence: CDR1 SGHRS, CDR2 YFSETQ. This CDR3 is CASSLEVTVSYNEQFF. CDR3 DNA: TGCGCCAGCAGCTTGGAAGTAACAGTTTCCTACAATGAGCAGTTCTTC.

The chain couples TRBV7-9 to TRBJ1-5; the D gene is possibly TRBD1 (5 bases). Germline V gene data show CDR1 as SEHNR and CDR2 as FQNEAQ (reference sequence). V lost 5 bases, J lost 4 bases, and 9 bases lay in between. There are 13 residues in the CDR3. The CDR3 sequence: CASSQDRNQPQHF. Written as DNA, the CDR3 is TGTGCCAGCAGCCAAGACAGAAATCAGCCCCAGCATTTT.

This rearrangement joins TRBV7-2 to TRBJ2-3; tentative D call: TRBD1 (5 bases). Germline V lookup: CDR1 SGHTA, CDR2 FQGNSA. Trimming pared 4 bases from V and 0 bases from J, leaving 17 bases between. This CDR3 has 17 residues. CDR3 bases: TGTGCCAGCAGCTCCCTGCCTCCAGGGCGTAGCACAGATACGCAGTATTTT. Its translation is CASSSLPPGRSTDTQYF.

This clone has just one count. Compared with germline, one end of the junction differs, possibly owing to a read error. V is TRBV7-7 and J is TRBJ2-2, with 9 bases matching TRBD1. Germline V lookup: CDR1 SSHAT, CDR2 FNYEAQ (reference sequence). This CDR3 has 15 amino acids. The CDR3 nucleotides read TGTGCTAGCAGCTCTACAGGGGGCGGCACCGGGGAGCTGTTTTTT. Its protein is CASSSTGGGTGELFF. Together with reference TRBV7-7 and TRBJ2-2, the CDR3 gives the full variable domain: GAGVSQSPRYKVTKRGQDVTLRCDPISSHATLYWYQQALGQGPEFLTYFNYEAQPDKSGLPSDRFSAERPEGSISTLTIQRTEQRDSAMYRCASSSTGGGTGELFFGEGSRLTVL.

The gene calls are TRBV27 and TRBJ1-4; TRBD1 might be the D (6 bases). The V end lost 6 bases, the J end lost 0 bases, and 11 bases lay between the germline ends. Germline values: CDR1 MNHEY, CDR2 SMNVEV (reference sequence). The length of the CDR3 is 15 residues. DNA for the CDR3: TGTGCCAGCAGCTCTAAGGGGGCAACTAATGAAAAACTGTTTTTT. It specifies CASSSKGATNEKLFF.

The DNA of the CDR3 is TGTGCCAGCAGTACCTTCGGGGAGGTGGGAGGGACCCAGTACTTC. Translated: CASSTFGEVGGTQYF. The chain couples TRBV27 to TRBJ2-5, with D tentatively TRBD2 (6 bases). The V and J ends lost 5 bases and 7 bases respectively, with 20 bases between them. The CDR3 loop spans 15 amino acids. The V gene's germline CDR1 is MNHEY and CDR2 SMNVEV (reference sequence).

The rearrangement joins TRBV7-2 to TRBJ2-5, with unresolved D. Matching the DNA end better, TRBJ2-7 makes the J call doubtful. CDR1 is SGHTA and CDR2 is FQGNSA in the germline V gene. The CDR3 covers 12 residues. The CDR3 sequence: CASSPGFYEQYF. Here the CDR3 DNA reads TGTGCCAGCAGCCCGGGTTTTTACGAGCAGTACTTC.

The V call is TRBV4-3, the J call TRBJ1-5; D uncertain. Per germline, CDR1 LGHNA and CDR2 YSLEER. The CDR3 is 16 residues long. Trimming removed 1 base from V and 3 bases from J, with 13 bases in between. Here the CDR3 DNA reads TGCGCCAGCAGCCAAGGCGCCGGAGGCACCAATCAGCCCCAGCATTTT. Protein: CASSQGAGGTNQPQHF.

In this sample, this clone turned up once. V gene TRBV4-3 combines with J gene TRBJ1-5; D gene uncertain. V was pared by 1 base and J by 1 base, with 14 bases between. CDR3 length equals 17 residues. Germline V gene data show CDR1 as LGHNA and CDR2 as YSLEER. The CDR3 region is CASSQGAWTESNQPQHF. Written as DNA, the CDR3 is TGCGCCAGCAGCCAAGGGGCTTGGACTGAGAGCAATCAGCCCCAGCATTTT.

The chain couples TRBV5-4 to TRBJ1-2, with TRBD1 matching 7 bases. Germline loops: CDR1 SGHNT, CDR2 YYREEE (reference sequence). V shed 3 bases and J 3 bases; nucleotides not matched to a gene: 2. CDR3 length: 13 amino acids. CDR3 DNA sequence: TGTGCCAGCAGCTCCGGGACAGACTATGGCTACACCTTC. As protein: CASSSGTDYGYTF.

The CDR3 here is CASLRQGTTEAFF. The CDR3, as DNA: TGTGCCAGTCTAAGGCAGGGGACCACTGAAGCTTTCTTT. The chain has TRBV28 and TRBJ1-1, with D tentatively TRBD1 (6 bases). The CDR3 totals 13 residues. Germline loops: CDR1 MDHEN, CDR2 SYDVKM. Trimming left V 9 bases short and J 4 bases short, with 15 bases between.

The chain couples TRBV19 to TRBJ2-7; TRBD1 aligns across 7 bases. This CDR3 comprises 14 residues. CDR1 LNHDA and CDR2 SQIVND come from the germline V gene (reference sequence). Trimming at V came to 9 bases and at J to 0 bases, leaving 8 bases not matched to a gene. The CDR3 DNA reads TGTGCCAGCAGAACTACAGGGGACTCCTACGAGCAGTACTTC. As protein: CASRTTGDSYEQYF. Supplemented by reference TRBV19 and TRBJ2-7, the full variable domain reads DGGITQSPKYLFRKEGQNVTLSCEQNLNHDAMYWYRQDPGQGLRLIYYSQIVNDFQKGDIAEGYSVSREKKESFPLTVTSAQKNPTAFYLCASRTTGDSYEQYFGPGTRLTVT.

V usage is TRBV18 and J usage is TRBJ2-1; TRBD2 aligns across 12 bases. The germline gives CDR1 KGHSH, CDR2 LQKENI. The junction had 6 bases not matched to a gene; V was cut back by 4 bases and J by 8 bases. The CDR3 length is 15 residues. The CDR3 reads CASSLSSGRADEQFF. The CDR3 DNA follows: TGTGCCAGCTCACTGTCTAGCGGGAGGGCCGATGAGCAGTTCTTC.

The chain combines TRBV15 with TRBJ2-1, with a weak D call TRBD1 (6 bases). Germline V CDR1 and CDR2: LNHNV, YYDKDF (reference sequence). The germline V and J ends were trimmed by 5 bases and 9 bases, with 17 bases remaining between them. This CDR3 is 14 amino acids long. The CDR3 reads CATSPRQAQGEQFF. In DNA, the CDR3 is TGTGCCACCAGCCCCCGACAGGCCCAAGGTGAGCAGTTCTTC.

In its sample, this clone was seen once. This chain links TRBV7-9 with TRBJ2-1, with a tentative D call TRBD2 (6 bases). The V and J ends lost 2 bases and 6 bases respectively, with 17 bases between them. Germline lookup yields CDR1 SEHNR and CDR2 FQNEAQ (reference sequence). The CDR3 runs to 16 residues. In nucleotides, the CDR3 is TGTGCCAGCAGCTTACCAACAGGCCCCGGGAGCAATGAGCAGTTCTTC. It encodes CASSLPTGPGSNEQFF.

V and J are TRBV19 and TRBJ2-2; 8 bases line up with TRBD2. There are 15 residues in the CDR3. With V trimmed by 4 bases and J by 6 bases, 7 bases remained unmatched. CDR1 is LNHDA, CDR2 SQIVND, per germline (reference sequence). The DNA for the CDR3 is TGTGCCAGTAGTACAAGCGGGAGAGATTCCGGGGAGCTGTTTTTT. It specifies CASSTSGRDSGELFF.

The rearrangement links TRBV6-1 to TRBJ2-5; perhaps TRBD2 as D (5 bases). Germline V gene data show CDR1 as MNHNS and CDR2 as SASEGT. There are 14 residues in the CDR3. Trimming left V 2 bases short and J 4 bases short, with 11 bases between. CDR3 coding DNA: TGTGCCAGCAGTGAAATCGGGGTGGGAGAGACCCAGTACTTC. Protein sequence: CASSEIGVGETQYF.

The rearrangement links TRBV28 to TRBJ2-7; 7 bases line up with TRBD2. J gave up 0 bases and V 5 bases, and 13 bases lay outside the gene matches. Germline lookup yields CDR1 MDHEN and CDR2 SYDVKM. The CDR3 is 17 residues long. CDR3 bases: TGTGCCAGCAGTCTGCCCCGAAGCCTAGCGGACTCCTACGAGCAGTACTTC. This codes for CASSLPRSLADSYEQYF.